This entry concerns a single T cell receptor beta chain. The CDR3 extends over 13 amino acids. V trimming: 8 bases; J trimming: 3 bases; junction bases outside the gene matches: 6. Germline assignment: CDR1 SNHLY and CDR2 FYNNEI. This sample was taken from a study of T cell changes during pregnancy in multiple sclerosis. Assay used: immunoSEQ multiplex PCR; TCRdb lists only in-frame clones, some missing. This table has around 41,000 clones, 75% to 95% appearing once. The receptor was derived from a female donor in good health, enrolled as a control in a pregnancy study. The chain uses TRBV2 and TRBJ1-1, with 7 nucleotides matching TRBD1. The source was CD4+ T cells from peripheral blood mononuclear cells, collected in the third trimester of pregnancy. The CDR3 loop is CASDLDRDTEAFF. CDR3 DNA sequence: TGTGCCAGCGACCTCGACAGGGACACTGAAGCTTTCTTT.